The clone carrying this TCR beta chain was observed a few times. The antigen is not known. The method was immunoSEQ multiplex PCR; TCRdb's version includes in-frame clones alone and lacks a portion of them. The sample lists 40,000 to 60,000 clones; 78% were seen once. This sample was taken from a study of a mutant IDH1 vaccine in newly diagnosed glioma. General study points: Patients showed vaccine-induced immune responses at a rate of approximately 92%.

Time point described: week 5, during vaccination. In every dose of vaccine, 300 ug of mutant IDH1 20-mer peptide was given alongside topical imiquimod. Germline V gives CDR1 SQVTM, CDR2 ANQGSEA. The CDR3 totals 13 residues. With 4 bases removed from V and 6 bases from J, the gap between germline ends came to 13 bases. The sequencing used PBMCs, collected from a glioma patient whose treatment included an IDH1 peptide vaccine. The rearrangement links TRBV29-1 to TRBJ1-5, with D perhaps TRBD1 (5 bases). The sequence was collected from a woman in her forties with glioma. This CDR3 reads CSVGQGLSQPQHF. CDR3 coding DNA: TGCAGCGTTGGGCAGGGTCTTTCTCAGCCCCAGCATTTT.